This T cell receptor (beta chain) was documented in a study of shared clonotypes between healthy human individuals. Genomic DNA (from each subset) was split evenly across several immunoSEQ plates. The repertoire was sequenced with immunoSEQ multiplex PCR; TCRdb's copy has only in-frame clones and lacks some. This table has more than 2,000,000 clones, approximately 92% appearing once. V was trimmed by 1 base and J by 1 base, leaving 11 bases between them. The CDR3 runs 16 residues. CDR1 is SGHAT and CDR2 is FQNNGV in the germline V gene. Of note for this clone: Its target is not known.

Study-wide results and caveats: Naive subsets generally exceeded memory subsets in estimated richness.

Caucasian adults residing in Nashville, Tennessee made up all the donors. The source is a man aged 18 to 29 in good health. The genes are TRBV11-2 and TRBJ1-3; the D is unclear. Material for sequencing was naive CD4+ T cells sorted from blood. Subset reported: CD45RA+ positively selected. This CDR3 reads CASSLAIGLSGNTIYF. Here the CDR3 DNA reads TGTGCCAGCAGCTTAGCTATAGGCTTGTCTGGAAACACCATATATTTT.